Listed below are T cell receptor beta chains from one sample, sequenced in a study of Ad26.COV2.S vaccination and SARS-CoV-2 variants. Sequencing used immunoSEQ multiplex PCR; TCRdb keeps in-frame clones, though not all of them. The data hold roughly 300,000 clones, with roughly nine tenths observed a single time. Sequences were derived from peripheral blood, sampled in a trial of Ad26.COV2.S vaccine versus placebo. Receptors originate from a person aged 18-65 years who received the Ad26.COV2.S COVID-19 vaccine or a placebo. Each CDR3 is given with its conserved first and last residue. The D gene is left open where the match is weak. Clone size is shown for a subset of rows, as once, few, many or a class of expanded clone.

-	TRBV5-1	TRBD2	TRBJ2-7	TGCGCCAGCAGCCCCCTTCCAACTAGCGGGAGACGGGACGAGCAGTACTTC	CASSPLPTSGRRDEQYF
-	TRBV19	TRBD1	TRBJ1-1	TGTGCCAGTAGTATCACAGGGGGCGACCTGTTGTTCTTGCTGAACACTGAAGCTTTCTTT	CASSITGGDLLFLLNTEAFF
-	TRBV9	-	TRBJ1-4	TGTGCCAGCAGCGTTGGTACTAATGAAAAACTGTTTTTT	CASSVGTNEKLFF
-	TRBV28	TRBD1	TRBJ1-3	TGTGCCAGTAACAGTTTACAGGGGGGGTTCTCTGGAAACACCATATATTTT	CASNSLQGGFSGNTIYF
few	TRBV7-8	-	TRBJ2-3	TGTGCCAGCAGCATACCTCGTTCTGTCAGACCTAGCACAGATACGCAGTATTTT	CASSIPRSVRPSTDTQYF
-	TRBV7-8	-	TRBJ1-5	TGTGCCAGCAGCCGGAATAGCAATCAGCCCCAGCATTTT	CASSRNSNQPQHF
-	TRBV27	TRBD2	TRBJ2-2	TGTGCCAGCAGAGTACTAGCGCTTGGGACCGGGGAGCTGTTTTTT	CASRVLALGTGELFF
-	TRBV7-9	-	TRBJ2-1	TGTGCCAGCAGCTTAGCGATGGAGAGGGGGTCCTTGGCATACAATGAGCAGTTCTTC	CASSLAMERGSLAYNEQFF
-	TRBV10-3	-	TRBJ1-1	TGTGCCATCAGTGAGTTCGTTGTAGATGAAGCTTTCTTT	CAISEFVVDEAFF
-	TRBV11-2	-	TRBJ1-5	TGTGCCAGCAGCTTAGAAGGATATAGCAATCAGCCCCAGCATTTT	CASSLEGYSNQPQHF